Shown below are 18 T cell receptor beta chains from a single sample sequenced in a study of T cells in Graves' hyperthyroidism and ophthalmopathy. Amplification yielded TCR beta CDR3 regions, with RNA transcripts as the source. When the TCR CDR3 underwent first-round RT-PCR, the HTBI primer set was used. TCRdb ran MiXCR on the multiplex PCR reads and lists one entry per CDR3 protein. The repertoire has hundreds of thousands of distinct CDR3 sequences, approximately 25% of them found once; the top ten carry approximately 32%. Sample: blood. These receptors were collected from a woman in her forties with Graves' ophthalmopathy.

This clonotype has a count of ten or more. This chain joins TRBV20-1 and TRBJ2-7; 10 nucleotides match TRBD2. Per germline, CDR1 DFQATT and CDR2 SNEGSKA (reference sequence). This CDR3 has 13 residues. J was trimmed by 4 bases and V by 6 bases; bases with no gene match: 6. The CDR3: CSALLAGAYEQYF. The CDR3 DNA follows: TGCAGTGCACTGCTAGCGGGAGCGTACGAGCAGTACTTC.

This clonotype was picked up a small number of times. The chain employs TRBV28 and TRBJ1-2; D might be TRBD1 (5 bases). The CDR3 consists of 13 residues. Germline assignment: CDR1 MDHEN and CDR2 SYDVKM. V dropped 5 bases and J dropped 11 bases, with 18 bases sitting between them. The DNA of the CDR3 is TGTGCCAGCAGTCTCCGGGACTTTTCCCTTTACACCTTC. This sequence encodes CASSLRDFSLYTF.

The rearrangement uses TRBV7-8 and TRBJ2-2; perhaps TRBD1 as D (5 bases). V lost 3 bases and J 7 bases, leaving 12 bases between the germline ends. CDR3 length: 14 residues. CDR1 and CDR2 (germline): SGHVS, FQNEAQ. The chain's CDR3 is CASSLGRVHGELFF. The CDR3 DNA is TGTGCCAGCAGCTTGGGCAGGGTTCACGGGGAGCTGTTTTTT. The variable domain in full, with the rest retrieved from reference TRBV7-8 and TRBJ2-2, is GAGVSQSPRYKVAKRGQDVALRCDPISGHVSLFWYQQALGQGPEFLTYFQNEAQLDKSGLPSDRFFAERPEGSVSTLKIQRTQQEDSAVYLCASSLGRVHGELFFGEGSRLTVL.

The V and J genes are TRBV12-5 and TRBJ1-1; D is unresolved. V was pared by 6 bases and J by 3 bases, with 14 bases between. The CDR3 sequence is 14 residues long. Germline loops: CDR1 LGHNT, CDR2 FRNRAP. The CDR3 here is CASGSLRAYTEAFF. The CDR3 DNA reads as TGTGCTAGTGGCTCCCTTAGGGCGTACACTGAAGCTTTCTTT.

The V call is TRBV6-5, the J call TRBJ1-6, with D maybe TRBD1 (5 bases). Germline loops: CDR1 MNHEY, CDR2 SVGAGI. V was trimmed by 0 bases and J by 7 bases, leaving 13 bases between them. The CDR3 sequence is 16 residues long. CDR3 sequence (DNA): TGTGCCAGCAGTTACTCGCCAGGGCGACAAAATTCACCCCTCCACTTT. Its protein is CASSYSPGRQNSPLHF.

This clonotype came up many times. The chain is built from TRBV6-1 and TRBJ2-5, with D perhaps TRBD1 or TRBD2 (7 bases each). Trimming took off 6 bases at V and 4 bases at J, with 18 bases between the two ends. This CDR3 contains 15 residues. Germline CDR1 MNHNS, CDR2 SASEGT. The CDR3: CASSTQAGGGETQYF. The CDR3 nucleotides are TGTGCCAGCAGCACCCAGGCAGGGGGGGGAGAGACCCAGTACTTC.

Ten or more counts support this clonotype. The chain carries TRBV2 and TRBJ1-6; 9 bases are shared with TRBD1. This CDR3 has 13 amino acids. Germline V gene lookup returns CDR1 SNHLY and CDR2 FYNNEI. The J segment lost 9 bases and the V segment lost 4 bases, leaving 1 base of the junction unmatched. CDR3 nucleotides: TGTGCCAGCAGTGGGGACAGGGTTTCACCCCTCCACTTT. Amino acid sequence: CASSGDRVSPLHF.

This clonotype was detected ten times or more. The chain carries TRBV28 and TRBJ1-3; TRBD1 matches 7 bases. In germline, CDR1 is MDHEN, CDR2 SYDVKM. The junction had 4 bases not matched to a gene; V was cut back by 8 bases and J by 0 bases. The CDR3 is 14 residues long. CDR3 nucleotide sequence: TGTGCCAGCGAAGACAGGGTCTCTGGAAACACCATATATTTT. Protein sequence: CASEDRVSGNTIYF.

Many counts were recorded for this clonotype. The genes are TRBV7-9 and TRBJ2-5; perhaps D is TRBD1 or TRBD2 (6 bases each). The CDR3 totals 16 residues. The V gene's germline CDR1 is SEHNR and CDR2 FQNEAQ (reference sequence). Trimming shortened V by 2 bases and J by 5 bases, and 18 bases separated the two germline ends. The CDR3 DNA follows: TGTGCCAGCAGCTTACGTATGGGGGGCGCGGGGGAGACCCAGTACTTC. This gives the protein CASSLRMGGAGETQYF.

In its sample, this clonotype was seen many times. This chain links TRBV2 with TRBJ1-1; D call uncertain. This CDR3 spans 14 amino acids. V lost 5 bases and J 0 bases, leaving 10 bases between the germline ends. Germline V lookup: CDR1 SNHLY, CDR2 FYNNEI. CDR3 bases: TGTGCCAGCAGTCTTCAGACGGTGAACACTGAAGCTTTCTTT. Encoded protein: CASSLQTVNTEAFF. The variable domain in full, with the rest retrieved from reference TRBV2 and TRBJ1-1, is EPEVTQTPSHQVTQMGQEVILRCVPISNHLYFYWYRQILGQKVEFLVSFYNNEISEKSEIFDDQFSVERPDGSNFTLKIRSTKLEDSAMYFCASSLQTVNTEAFFGQGTRLTVV.

This clonotype was observed many times. The genes are TRBV4-1 and TRBJ2-7; D is undetermined. CDR1 and CDR2 from the germline V gene are MGHRA and YSYEKL. The CDR3 covers 14 residues. V was cut by 1 base and J by 12 bases, with 19 bases left in between. As DNA, the CDR3 is TGCGCCAGCAGCCAAGGGGCTCGCCTTGGAATTAGGTACTTC. Its translation is CASSQGARLGIRYF.

This clonotype was seen repeatedly, ten times or more. The chain recombines TRBV6-2 or TRBV6-3 with TRBJ2-2; D is possibly TRBD1 (6 bases). Germline-derived CDR1 and CDR2 are MNHEY and SVGEGT. V lost 2 bases, J lost 7 bases, and 11 bases lay in between. The CDR3 spans 14 residues. Here the CDR3 DNA reads TGTGCCAGCAGTTACACACAGGGACACGGGGAGCTGTTTTTT. Protein product: CASSYTQGHGELFF.

This clonotype was counted at least ten times. V usage is TRBV4-1 and J usage is TRBJ1-1; D not certain. This CDR3 has 14 amino acids. From germline, CDR1 is MGHRA and CDR2 YSYEKL. V lost 1 base, J lost 6 bases, and 12 bases lay in between. In DNA form, the CDR3 reads TGCGCCAGCAGCCAAGTTCAGGCGTTCGCTGAAGCTTTCTTT. Protein: CASSQVQAFAEAFF.

V and J are TRBV5-5 and TRBJ1-1; D is perhaps TRBD1 (6 bases). The V gene lost 0 bases and the J gene lost 1 base, with 10 bases spanning the gap. Per germline, CDR1 SGHKS and CDR2 YYEKEE (reference sequence). This CDR3 spans 15 amino acids. CDR3 nucleotide sequence: TGTGCCAGCAGCTTGGGGGGGGCAGAGAACACTGAAGCTTTCTTT. This translates into CASSLGGAENTEAFF.

The chain links TRBV2 to TRBJ1-1; D gene ambiguous. Trimming removed 6 bases at V and 0 bases at J, with 8 bases between. The germline V gene encodes CDR1 SNHLY and CDR2 FYNNEI. The CDR3 spans 13 residues. The CDR3 region has the DNA TGTGCCAGCAGCTGGATCATGAACACTGAAGCTTTCTTT. Protein sequence: CASSWIMNTEAFF.

The chain combines TRBV24-1 with TRBJ1-2, with TRBD1 matching 7 bases. Germline V gene lookup returns CDR1 KGHDR and CDR2 SFDVKD. Trimming took 2 bases from V and 4 from J; bases not matched to a gene: 15. The CDR3 runs to 18 residues. CDR3 residues: CATSDSPGQAGSGYGYTF. CDR3 DNA sequence: TGTGCCACCAGTGATTCCCCCGGACAGGCGGGCAGCGGCTATGGCTACACCTTC.

This clonotype was detected ten times or more. CDR3 in DNA: TGTGCCAGCAGCTCCGGGACAGGGGACGAGCAGTACTTC. Translating it yields CASSSGTGDEQYF. The chain combines TRBV7-8 with TRBJ2-7; TRBD1 aligns across 10 bases. V was pared by 4 bases and J by 5 bases, with 2 bases of the junction left unmatched. The CDR3 has 13 residues. Germline-derived CDR1 and CDR2 are SGHVS and FQNEAQ.

The table lists this clonotype with many counts. The chain employs TRBV15 and TRBJ2-2; D uncertain. The V gene lost 3 bases and the J gene lost 0 bases, with 8 bases spanning the gap. The germline CDR1 and CDR2 sequences are LNHNV and YYDKDF (reference sequence). The CDR3 consists of 15 residues. CDR3 loop: CATSSGSTNTGELFF. The CDR3 coding sequence is TGTGCCACCAGCAGTGGCTCTACGAACACCGGGGAGCTGTTTTTT.